This TCR beta chain was recovered during a study of blood T cell repertoires in COVID-19. TCRdb's copy holds only in-frame clones and misses some; the assay was immunoSEQ multiplex PCR. The sample includes approximately 300,000 clones, under 90% seen only once; the top ten take approximately 4.7%. The sequenced sample was PBMCs or T cells enriched from blood (not recorded which). The sequence was collected from a man aged 60-69 years who had recovered from COVID-19.

The CDR3 region is CASSPRTGLYEQYF. CDR3 nucleotides: TGTGCCAGTAGCCCCCGGACAGGGCTCTACGAGCAGTACTTC. The chain carries TRBV19 and TRBJ2-7; TRBD1 matches 8 bases. Germline trimming cut 6 bases from V and 3 bases from J; bases unmatched to any gene: 7. The CDR3 is made up of 14 amino acids. Germline CDR1 and CDR2: LNHDA and SQIVND (reference sequence).